This T cell receptor beta chain was recorded in a study of blood T cell repertoires in COVID-19. Turning to the study itself: Sites in the United States, Italy and Spain provided acute and convalescent COVID-19 samples. Sources were T cells, B-cell-depleted T cells, or PBMCs; the material itself was cDNA or gDNA.

Source study methods: Estimated nucleated cell counts came from reference gene primer amplification. Assay used: immunoSEQ multiplex PCR; TCRdb lists only in-frame clones, some missing. V, J and clone size were drawn from that table, and D and trimming were deduced from the DNA. The sample includes around 200,000 clones, roughly four fifths seen only once; the top ten take approximately 6.5%. Germline CDR1 SGHDT, CDR2 YYEEEE. J was trimmed by 4 bases and V by 4 bases; bases with no gene match: 8. This CDR3 is 15 amino acids long. This TCR was sampled from a woman aged 40-49 years with acute or convalescent COVID-19. The sequencing sample was made of peripheral blood. The rearrangement joins TRBV5-6 to TRBJ1-2; 9 bases align to TRBD1. The CDR3, as DNA: TGTGCCAGCAGCCCGGGACAGGGTCAGTCCTATGGCTACACCTTC. Protein: CASSPGQGQSYGYTF.